Included here is one T cell receptor (beta chain) sequence, with context. Original processing methods: Estimation of nucleated cell counts relied on the amplification of reference gene primers. TCRdb's copy holds only in-frame clones and misses some; the assay was immunoSEQ multiplex PCR. V, J and clone size are taken as reported in that table, and D and trimming were inferred from the DNA itself. The sample records 95,000 to 150,000 clones, 85% being singletons. The data originate from a study of blood T cell repertoires in COVID-19. The wider study: T cells, B-cell-depleted T cells, or PBMCs supplied cDNA or gDNA.

The CDR3 has 15 amino acids. V lost 6 bases and J lost 8, with 17 bases in between. Germline lookup yields CDR1 MNHEY and CDR2 SVGEGT. The rearrangement joins TRBV6-2 or TRBV6-3 to TRBJ1-6; D call uncertain. The sequencing input was peripheral blood. This clonotype was obtained from a man older than 75 with acute or convalescent COVID-19. CDR3 in amino acids: CASSPSGVRDSPLHF. Here the CDR3 DNA reads TGTGCCAGCAGCCCCAGCGGGGTTCGTGATTCACCCCTCCACTTT.